This TCR beta chain was obtained from a study of cytomegalovirus exposure and HLA in healthy donors. Whole-study context: Of all 400 or so donors who were genotyped, 81% belonged to the Caucasian-associated ancestry cluster.

Points on this clone: Its antigen is unidentified.

It was with 60 Vbeta and 13 Jbeta primers that the PCR ran. Sequenced by immunoSEQ multiplex PCR; TCRdb stores in-frame clones only, minus some. The data contain over 150,000 clones, over 70% of them singletons. Whole-study findings and limits: Later on, a genetic analysis was performed. It linked a missense variant in DCLRE1C with V- and J-gene trimming of TCR beta. Reports described diagnosis of cytomegalovirus status by the classifier as highly specific and sensitive. An apparent linkage of common viral pathogens to several of the most significant clusters emerged in a later analysis.

The CDR3 sequence is 13 residues long. V was pared by 0 bases and J by 4 bases, with 6 bases between. Germline loops: CDR1 SEHNR, CDR2 FQNEAQ (reference sequence). Input material: PBMCs. The rearrangement uses TRBV7-9 and TRBJ2-5, with D perhaps TRBD1 (6 bases). The sequence derives from a young man in good health and CMV-seronegative. The CDR3 bases are TGTGCCAGCAGCTTAGCGGGGGCAGAGACCCAGTACTTC. It translates to CASSLAGAETQYF.